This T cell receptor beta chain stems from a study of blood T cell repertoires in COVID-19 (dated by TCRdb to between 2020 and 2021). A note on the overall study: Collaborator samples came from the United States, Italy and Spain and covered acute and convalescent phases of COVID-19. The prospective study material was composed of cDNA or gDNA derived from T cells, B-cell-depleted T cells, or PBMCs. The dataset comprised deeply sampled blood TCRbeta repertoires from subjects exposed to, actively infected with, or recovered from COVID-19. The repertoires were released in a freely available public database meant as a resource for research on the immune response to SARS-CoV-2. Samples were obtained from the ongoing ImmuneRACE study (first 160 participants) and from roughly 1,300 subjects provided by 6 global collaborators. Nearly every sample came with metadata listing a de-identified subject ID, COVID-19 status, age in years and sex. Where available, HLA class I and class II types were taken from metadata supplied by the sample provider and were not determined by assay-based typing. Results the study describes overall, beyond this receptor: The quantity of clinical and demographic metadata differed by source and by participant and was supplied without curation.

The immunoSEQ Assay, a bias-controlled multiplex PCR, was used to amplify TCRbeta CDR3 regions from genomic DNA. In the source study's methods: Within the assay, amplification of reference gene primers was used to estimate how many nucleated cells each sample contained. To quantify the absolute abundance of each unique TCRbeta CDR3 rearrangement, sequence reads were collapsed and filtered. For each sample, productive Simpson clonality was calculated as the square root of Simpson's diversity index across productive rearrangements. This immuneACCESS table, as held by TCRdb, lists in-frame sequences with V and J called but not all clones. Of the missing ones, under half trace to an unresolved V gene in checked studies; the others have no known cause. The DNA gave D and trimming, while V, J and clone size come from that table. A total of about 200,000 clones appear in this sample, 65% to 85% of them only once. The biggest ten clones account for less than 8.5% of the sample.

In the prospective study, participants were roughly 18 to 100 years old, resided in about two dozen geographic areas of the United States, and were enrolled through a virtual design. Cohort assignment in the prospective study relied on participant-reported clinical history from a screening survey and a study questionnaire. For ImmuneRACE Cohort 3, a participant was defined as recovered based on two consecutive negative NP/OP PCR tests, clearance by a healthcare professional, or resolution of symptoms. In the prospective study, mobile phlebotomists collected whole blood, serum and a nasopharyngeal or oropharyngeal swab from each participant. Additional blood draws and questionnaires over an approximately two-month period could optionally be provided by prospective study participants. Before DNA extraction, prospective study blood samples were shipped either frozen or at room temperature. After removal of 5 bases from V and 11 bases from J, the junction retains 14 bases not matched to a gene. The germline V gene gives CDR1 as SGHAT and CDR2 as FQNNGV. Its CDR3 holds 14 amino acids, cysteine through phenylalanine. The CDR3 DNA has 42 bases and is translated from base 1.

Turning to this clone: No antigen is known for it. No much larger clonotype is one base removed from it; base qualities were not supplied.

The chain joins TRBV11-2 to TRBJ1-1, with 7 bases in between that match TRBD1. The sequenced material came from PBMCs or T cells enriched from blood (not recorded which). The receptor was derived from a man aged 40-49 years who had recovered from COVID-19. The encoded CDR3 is CASSALRGGPGAFF. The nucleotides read TGTGCCAGCAGCGCTCTACGAGGGGGCCCAGGGGCTTTCTTT.